The T cell receptor (beta chain) described here comes from a study of T cell responses to AZD1222 COVID-19 vaccine. Losses at the gene ends were 3 bases for V and 4 bases for J; bases not matched to a gene: 5. The CDR3 is 16 amino acids. The V gene's germline CDR1 is MDHEN and CDR2 SYDVKM. Here immunoSEQ multiplex PCR was the method, and the copy in TCRdb shows in-frame clones only, minus some. Here the sample spans about 27,000 clones, about 90% being singletons. The chain combines TRBV28 with TRBJ2-2; 10 nucleotides agree with TRBD1. The sequencing here drew on peripheral blood, taken 28 days after the second AZD1222 dose. The sequence was collected from an adult who received the AZD1222 COVID-19 vaccine. DNA for the CDR3: TGTGCCAGCAGTTTCACCGGGACAGGGGCCACCGGGGAGCTGTTTTTT. Translating gives CASSFTGTGATGELFF.